Shown below are 32 T cell receptor beta chains from a single sample sequenced in a study of T cell responses to AZD1222 COVID-19 vaccine. Clones were sequenced by immunoSEQ multiplex PCR, and TCRdb holds only the in-frame ones, with some missing. The sample comprises more than 100,000 clones, about 90% of which are singletons, and about 8% rests with the top ten. The sample here was peripheral blood, taken 28 days after the second AZD1222 dose. Receptors originate from an adult who received the AZD1222 COVID-19 vaccine.

This chain joins TRBV18 and TRBJ2-7; D perhaps matches TRBD1 (6 bases). The CDR3 length is 14 residues. Per the germline V gene, CDR1 is KGHSH and CDR2 is LQKENI. Trimming pared 4 bases from V and 2 bases from J, leaving 12 bases between. The CDR3 sequence is CASSQQGNPYEQYF. The CDR3 DNA reads TGTGCCAGCTCACAACAGGGAAACCCCTACGAGCAGTACTTC.

This sequence joins TRBV7-2 and TRBJ1-5; D gene ambiguous. Trimming took 5 bases from V and 7 from J, leaving 15 bases between them. There are 14 residues in the CDR3. Germline V lookup: CDR1 SGHTA, CDR2 FQGNSA. Written as DNA, the CDR3 is TGTGCCAGCAGCCTTTACGGGGAAAGACAGCCCCAGCATTTT. This encodes CASSLYGERQPQHF.

The gene calls are TRBV29-1 and TRBJ1-3, with no clear D. The V and J ends lost 2 bases and 9 bases respectively, with 17 bases between them. Germline values: CDR1 SQVTM, CDR2 ANQGSEA. The CDR3 totals 14 residues. This CDR3 reads CSVEWAGRKGTIYF. The CDR3 DNA is TGCAGCGTTGAATGGGCCGGAAGGAAAGGCACCATATATTTT.

V usage is TRBV5-1 and J usage is TRBJ1-1; TRBD1 aligns across 7 bases. This CDR3 region has 14 residues. V lost 3 bases and J lost 3; bases outside the gene matches: 5. The germline V gene encodes CDR1 SGHRS and CDR2 YFSETQ. For the CDR3, the DNA is TGCGCCAGCAGCTCACAGGGGTCGTACACTGAAGCTTTCTTT. This sequence encodes CASSSQGSYTEAFF.

The rearrangement joins TRBV28 to TRBJ1-2; D is possibly TRBD1 (6 bases). The V end lost 3 bases, the J end lost 3 bases, and 17 bases lay between the germline ends. This CDR3 has 16 amino acids. Germline V gene lookup returns CDR1 MDHEN and CDR2 SYDVKM. CDR3 residues: CASSFGKRGGYYGYTF. The CDR3 coding sequence is TGTGCCAGCAGTTTTGGAAAAAGGGGGGGATACTATGGCTACACCTTC.

V gene TRBV2 combines with J gene TRBJ2-3, with 9 bases aligning to TRBD1. J gave up 1 base and V 5 bases, and 1 base lay outside the gene matches. The germline V gene has CDR1 SNHLY and CDR2 FYNNEI. The CDR3 length is 14 residues. CDR3 sequence: CASSRTGGTDTQYF. The CDR3 DNA sequence: TGTGCCAGCAGTAGGACAGGGGGCACAGATACGCAGTATTTT.

The CDR3 sequence is CASSVLVRGDMNTEAFF. The CDR3 region has the DNA TGTGCCAGCAGTGTGCTCGTACGGGGAGACATGAACACTGAAGCTTTCTTT. The gene calls are TRBV2 and TRBJ1-1; D remains unclear. Germline CDR1 and CDR2: SNHLY and FYNNEI. Trimming removed 4 bases from V and 0 bases from J, with 18 bases in between. CDR3 length: 17 amino acids.

This chain links TRBV3-1 (or the pseudogene TRBV3-2) with TRBJ1-5; no clear D. CDR1 is LGHDT and CDR2 is YNNKEL in the germline V gene (reference sequence). The CDR3 covers 14 residues. Trimming removed 1 base from V and 4 bases from J, with 8 bases in between. CDR3: CASSQGSANQPQHF. In DNA form, the CDR3 reads TGTGCCAGCAGCCAAGGGTCAGCGAATCAGCCCCAGCATTTT.

The J gene is TRBJ1-2, the V gene TRBV7-9; no firm D call. Per the germline V gene, CDR1 is SEHNR and CDR2 is FQNEAQ (reference sequence). The V and J ends lost 5 bases and 0 bases respectively, with 10 bases between them. The CDR3 spans 14 residues. Written as DNA, the CDR3 is TGTGCCAGCAGCCATGGGTATGCTAACTATGGCTACACCTTC. Translation: CASSHGYANYGYTF.

V usage is TRBV6-5 and J usage is TRBJ1-3, with a weak D call TRBD1 (5 bases). Germline V gene sequence: CDR1 MNHEY, CDR2 SVGAGI. This CDR3 region has 14 residues. Trimming stripped 6 bases from V and 4 bases from J, with 13 bases between. CDR3 DNA: TGTGCCAGCAGCAGATCAGGGAGCGGAAACACCATATATTTT. Protein: CASSRSGSGNTIYF.

The chain couples TRBV28 to TRBJ2-1, with 8 bases that match TRBD1. Trimming took 3 bases from V and 3 from J; bases not matched to a gene: 7. Germline values: CDR1 MDHEN, CDR2 SYDVKM. CDR3 length: 16 amino acids. CDR3 bases: TGTGCCAGCAGTTTCCTAGGACAGGGACACTACAATGAGCAGTTCTTC. Its translation is CASSFLGQGHYNEQFF. The full variable domain, its missing parts supplied by reference TRBV28 and TRBJ2-1, is DVKVTQSSRYLVKRTGEKVFLECVQDMDHENMFWYRQDPGLGLRLIYFSYDVKMKEKGDIPEGYSVSREKKERFSLILESASTNQTSMYLCASSFLGQGHYNEQFFGPGTRLTVL.

The chain carries TRBV5-1 and TRBJ2-2; 9 positions match TRBD1. The CDR3 covers 15 residues. Germline V gene lookup returns CDR1 SGHRS and CDR2 YFSETQ. With 3 bases clipped from V and 7 bases from J, the junction kept 7 bases outside the gene matches. As DNA, the CDR3 is TGCGCCAGCAGCTCCCCGGGACAGGGTAACGGGGAGCTGTTTTTT. This encodes CASSSPGQGNGELFF.

The chain links TRBV5-1 to TRBJ2-7; D uncertain. The CDR3 has 15 amino acids. In germline, CDR1 is SGHRS, CDR2 YFSETQ. The ends were cut back, 3 bases at V and 0 bases at J, with 13 bases in the middle. CDR3 nucleotide sequence: TGCGCCAGCAGCTCAGGACCGACCAGCTCCTACGAGCAGTACTTC. This gives the protein CASSSGPTSSYEQYF.

There are a few counts of this clone. This chain connects TRBV6-5 to TRBJ2-6; D remains ambiguous. Germline V CDR1 and CDR2: MNHEY, SVGAGI. V gave up 2 bases and J gave up 0 bases, with 5 bases separating them. This CDR3 has 15 residues. CDR3 DNA sequence: TGTGCCAGCAGTTACAGGGTCTCTGGGGCCAACGTCCTGACTTTC. Translating gives CASSYRVSGANVLTF.

The genes are TRBV6-2 or TRBV6-3 and TRBJ1-5; tentatively, D is TRBD1 (6 bases). The V and J ends lost 0 bases and 0 bases respectively, with 21 bases between them. The CDR3 is 20 amino acids. CDR1 and CDR2 (germline): MNHEY, SVGEGT. The CDR3 protein is CASSYSLSALTGHSNQPQHF. DNA of the CDR3: TGTGCCAGCAGTTACTCTCTCTCGGCTCTGACAGGACATAGCAATCAGCCCCAGCATTTT.

V is TRBV6-6 and J is TRBJ1-1; D unclear. The ends were cut back, 2 bases at V and 5 bases at J, with 9 bases in the middle. Germline lookup yields CDR1 MNHNY and CDR2 SVGAGI (reference sequence). There are 13 residues in the CDR3. CDR3 sequence: CASSYGEVTEAFF. The DNA of the CDR3 is TGTGCCAGCAGTTACGGTGAGGTAACTGAAGCTTTCTTT.

The chain employs TRBV6-2 or TRBV6-3 and TRBJ1-6; D is undetermined. Germline loops: CDR1 MNHEY, CDR2 SVGEGT. The CDR3 loop spans 14 amino acids. Trimming removed 3 bases at V and 7 bases at J, with 10 bases between. CDR3 sequence (DNA): TGTGCCAGCAGTTATGGAGGGAAGAATTCACCCCTCCACTTT. Translated: CASSYGGKNSPLHF.

The V gene is TRBV6-5, the J gene TRBJ2-3; 9 bases match TRBD2. J gave up 2 bases and V 8 bases, and 8 bases lay outside the gene matches. The CDR3 is 15 residues long. Germline V CDR1 and CDR2: MNHEY, SVGAGI. CDR3 sequence: CASATLAGFTDTQYF. The CDR3 region has the DNA TGTGCCAGCGCCACCCTAGCGGGATTCACAGATACGCAGTATTTT.

This clone came up a few times. The chain has TRBV28 and TRBJ1-4, with 7 bases fitting TRBD1. The germline gives CDR1 MDHEN, CDR2 SYDVKM. V lost 2 bases, J lost 6 bases, and 9 bases stayed unmatched. The CDR3 runs 16 residues. The CDR3: CASSLRQGLIDEKLFF. The CDR3 DNA reads as TGTGCCAGCAGTTTAAGACAGGGACTAATTGATGAAAAACTGTTTTTT.

V and J are TRBV13 and TRBJ2-7, with TRBD2 identical over 8 bases. The CDR3 is made up of 15 amino acids. Germline V gene lookup returns CDR1 PRHDT and CDR2 FYEKMQ (reference sequence). Unmatched junction bases numbered 12, after V lost 5 bases and J lost 6 bases. The CDR3 reads CASSPSAGAALEQYF. The CDR3 DNA follows: TGTGCCAGCAGCCCATCAGCGGGAGCCGCTCTCGAGCAGTACTTC.

The chain joins TRBV5-1 to TRBJ1-6, with TRBD1 as a possible D gene (6 bases). The V end was cut by 4 bases, the J end by 7 bases, with 12 bases between. The length of the CDR3 is 14 residues. The V gene's germline CDR1 is SGHRS and CDR2 YFSETQ. CDR3 nucleotide sequence: TGCGCCAGCAGCCTCCAGGGGTTGAATTCACCCCTCCACTTT. It specifies CASSLQGLNSPLHF. Using reference TRBV5-1 and TRBJ1-6 for the parts outside the CDR3, the full variable domain is KAGVTQTPRYLIKTRGQQVTLSCSPISGHRSVSWYQQTPGQGLQFLFEYFSETQRNKGNFPGRFSGRQFSNSRSEMNVSTLELGDSALYLCASSLQGLNSPLHFGNGTRLTVT.

V gene TRBV18 combines with J gene TRBJ1-6; a weak D match, TRBD1 (5 bases). Trimming took 1 base from V and 10 from J, leaving 11 bases between them. Per the germline V gene, CDR1 is KGHSH and CDR2 is LQKENI. This CDR3 region has 14 residues. The CDR3: CASSPLGARSPLHF. CDR3 nucleotides: TGTGCCAGCTCACCACTCGGGGCGCGGTCACCCCTCCACTTT.

The chain recombines TRBV5-8 with TRBJ1-5; a weak D match, TRBD1 (6 bases). V was shortened by 1 base and J by 3 bases, with 11 bases between the two germline ends. Germline CDR1 SGHTS, CDR2 YDEGEE. CDR3 size: 15 residues. CDR3 in amino acids: CASSLFRDTNQPQHF. CDR3 sequence (DNA): TGTGCCAGCAGCTTGTTTAGGGACACCAATCAGCCCCAGCATTTT. The full variable domain, completed using reference TRBV5-8 and TRBJ1-5, is EAGVTQSPTHLIKTRGQQATLRCSPISGHTSVYWYQQALGLGLQFLLWYDEGEERNRGNFPPRFSGRQFPNYSSELNVNALELEDSALYLCASSLFRDTNQPQHFGDGTRLSIL.

The chain is built from TRBV5-1 and TRBJ2-1; 9 bases align to TRBD2. Germline CDR1 SGHRS, CDR2 YFSETQ. The CDR3 consists of 17 residues. V shed 0 bases, J shed 4 bases, and the junction held 8 bases outside the gene matches. The CDR3 sequence is CASSLGPPLAGYNEQFF. The CDR3 bases are TGCGCCAGCAGCTTGGGGCCCCCCCTAGCGGGATACAATGAGCAGTTCTTC.

The chain couples TRBV3-1 (or the pseudogene TRBV3-2) to TRBJ1-6; D perhaps matches TRBD1 (6 bases). This CDR3 spans 15 amino acids. The ends were cut back, 6 bases at V and 6 bases at J, with 15 bases in the middle. The germline V gene has CDR1 LGHDT and CDR2 YNNKEL (reference sequence). The CDR3 sequence: CASRPPRGANSPLHF. As DNA, the CDR3 is TGTGCCAGCAGACCCCCCCGGGGGGCTAATTCACCCCTCCACTTT.

The J gene is TRBJ1-5, the V gene TRBV7-9; TRBD1 aligns across 7 bases. V gave up 3 bases and J gave up 6 bases; unmatched junction bases: 8. In germline, CDR1 is SEHNR, CDR2 FQNEAQ (reference sequence). The length of the CDR3 is 15 residues. The CDR3, as DNA: TGTGCCAGCAGCTTTGCGACAGGGCTCGGTCAGCCCCAGCATTTT. Its translation: CASSFATGLGQPQHF.

The rearrangement uses TRBV7-2 and TRBJ2-7; 7 bases map to TRBD1. CDR1 is SGHTA, CDR2 FQGNSA, per germline. After removal of 5 bases from V and 3 bases from J, the junction contained 7 bases not matched to a gene. The CDR3 extends over 14 amino acids. The CDR3 protein is CASSVGTAVYEQYF. CDR3 nucleotides: TGTGCCAGCAGCGTCGGGACAGCGGTCTACGAGCAGTACTTC.

V is TRBV7-9 and J is TRBJ1-4; D gene unclear. Germline CDR1 is SEHNR and CDR2 is FQNEAQ (reference sequence). V lost 5 bases and J 0 bases, leaving 10 bases between the germline ends. CDR3 length: 15 amino acids. CDR3 nucleotide sequence: TGTGCCAGCAGCATAAGACAAGCAACTAATGAAAAACTGTTTTTT. Translating it yields CASSIRQATNEKLFF. The full variable domain, rest sourced from reference TRBV7-9 and TRBJ1-4, is DTGVSQNPRHKITKRGQNVTFRCDPISEHNRLYWYRQTLGQGPEFLTYFQNEAQLEKSRLLSDRFSAERPKGSFSTLEIQRTEQGDSAMYLCASSIRQATNEKLFFGSGTQLSVL.

The CDR3 spells CATSDSSGTGTQYF. The CDR3 nucleotides are TGTGCCACCAGTGATTCTAGCGGGACTGGTACGCAGTATTTT. This chain connects TRBV24-1 to TRBJ2-3; 9 bases fit TRBD2. The length of the CDR3 is 14 residues. CDR1 is KGHDR, CDR2 SFDVKD, per germline. V shed 2 bases and J 8 bases; nucleotides not matched to a gene: 4.

This chain joins TRBV10-3 and TRBJ1-2; 7 nucleotides agree with TRBD1. Germline CDR1 and CDR2: ENHRY and SYGVKD. V lost 2 bases and J lost 4; bases outside the gene matches: 7. The CDR3 sequence is 15 residues long. CDR3 nucleotide sequence: TGTGCCATCAGTGAGATGAGACAGGGCCTCTATGGCTACACCTTC. This codes for CAISEMRQGLYGYTF.

The chain employs TRBV19 and TRBJ1-4, with TRBD1 matching 10 bases. The CDR3 runs 16 residues. V trimming: 5 bases; J trimming: 7 bases; junction bases outside the gene matches: 10. Germline V lookup: CDR1 LNHDA, CDR2 SQIVND (reference sequence). CDR3 in DNA: TGTGCCAGTAGTCGCCGGGACAGGGGCAGTGGTGAAAAACTGTTTTTT. Translation: CASSRRDRGSGEKLFF.

J is TRBJ2-5 and V is TRBV12-3 or TRBV12-4; perhaps TRBD2 as D (6 bases). V gave up 6 bases and J gave up 3 bases, with 8 bases separating them. The CDR3 runs to 12 residues. In nucleotides, the CDR3 is TGTGCCAGCAGCCCGGGGGAAGAGACCCAGTACTTC. The encoded protein is CASSPGEETQYF.